This T cell receptor (beta chain) was sequenced during a study of blood T cell repertoires in COVID-19. The CDR3 runs to 15 residues. In germline, CDR1 is SEHNR, CDR2 FQNEAQ (reference sequence). The J segment lost 7 bases and the V segment lost 5 bases, leaving 9 bases of the junction unmatched. Data came from immunoSEQ multiplex PCR; TCRdb stores just in-frame clones and leaves some out. The table has about 140,000 clones, more than 65% seen once. The chain recombines TRBV7-9 with TRBJ1-4; the match to TRBD1 covers 8 bases. Material for sequencing was peripheral blood. This receptor was taken from a human donor in a cohort sampled during active COVID-19. Here the CDR3 reads CASSNPQGEAEKLFF. Written as DNA, the CDR3 is TGTGCCAGCAGCAACCCACAGGGGGAGGCTGAAAAACTGTTTTTT.